This TCR beta chain derives from a study of T cell responses to AZD1222 COVID-19 vaccine (dated by TCRdb to the early 2020s). General notes on the study: AZD1222 recipients with second doses at about 4 weeks or about 12 weeks were pooled, because spike-specific TCR depth and breadth did not differ between schedules. TCR sequencing was performed for roughly 250 trial participants, of whom about 200 were given two doses of AZD1222 and some 26 were given two doses of MenACWY control vaccine. Trial participants were enrolled by age into 18-55, 56-69 and 70-plus year subgroups, with about 150, 27 and 61 TCR-sequenced participants respectively. On the study overall, not on this receptor specifically: A significant rise in spike-specific TCR breadth and depth was observed after two AZD1222 doses relative to day 0 and relative to MenACWY recipients. Most participants were white British and females outnumbered males, and the authors suggested that clonal diversity may have been underestimated. Conclusions about previously exposed vaccinees are limited because only five to seven AZD1222 recipients were SARS-CoV-2 seropositive at baseline. Nearly half of unique spike-specific TCRs reportedly recognized epitopes outside regions mutated in the B.1.351 and B.1.1.7 variants. CD4 TCRs associated with the vaccine covered the entire spike protein, and the dominant responses were in regions 160-218 and 743-854. Because no day 14 peak-response samples were available, repertoires were characterized only after the peak T cell response. The 56-69-year group was small, and its depth increase did not reach significance, likely because of low power.

The CDR3 regions of human TCRbeta chains were analyzed by immunosequencing. On the authors' methods: Repertoire TCRs were checked for matches against a reference library of SARS-CoV-2-specific TCRs that had been generated using the MIRA antigen-specificity platform. Breadth was defined as the fraction of unique TCRs that were SARS-CoV-2-associated, and depth was defined as the fraction of total T cells that were SARS-CoV-2-associated. Each spike-specific TCR was assigned to its reactive spike region and to a CD4 or CD8 class using the MIRA data. Log10-transformed breadth and depth values were compared by one-way ANOVA with Sidak's multiple comparisons tests. TCRdb took this table from immuneACCESS and kept in-frame rearrangements with V and J called. Such tables lack part of the clones; where checked against another copy, unresolved V genes explain under half of the gap, and the rest is unexplained. Clone size and the V and J calls come from that table; the DNA yielded D and trimming. The sample table holds tens of thousands of clones, of which roughly nine tenths were seen once. The leading ten clones occupy 3.5% to 5% of the sample.

The sample's time point, from its label and the paper: baseline before first vaccination. Vaccinee samples were obtained from the UK trials COV001 and COV002, which included a single-blind randomized controlled phase 2/3 trial of AZD1222 (ChAdOx1 nCoV-19) in healthy adults. For TCRbeta chain sequencing, PBMC samples from trial participants were taken at day 0 and at day 28 after the second dose. This clone was counted a single time. Its antigen remains undetermined. Base qualities are not at hand, and no much larger clone is one base apart. Deletion took 7 bases off V and 1 base off J, with a span of 16 bases between the germline ends. From the cysteine through the phenylalanine, the CDR3 covers 15 amino acids. The only DNA kept is the CDR3, 45 bases in frame from the first base. Taken from the germline V gene (reference sequence), the CDR1 and CDR2 loops are MNHEY and SMNVEV.

The chain is made from TRBV27 and TRBJ1-1; the D gene cannot be resolved reliably. The sample consisted of peripheral blood, taken on day 0 of AZD1222 vaccination. The source is an adult in good health. The DNA sequence reads TGTGCCAGCAACACGGTCGGGCTAGGGAACACTGAAGCTTTCTTT. Its amino acids are CASNTVGLGNTEAFF.